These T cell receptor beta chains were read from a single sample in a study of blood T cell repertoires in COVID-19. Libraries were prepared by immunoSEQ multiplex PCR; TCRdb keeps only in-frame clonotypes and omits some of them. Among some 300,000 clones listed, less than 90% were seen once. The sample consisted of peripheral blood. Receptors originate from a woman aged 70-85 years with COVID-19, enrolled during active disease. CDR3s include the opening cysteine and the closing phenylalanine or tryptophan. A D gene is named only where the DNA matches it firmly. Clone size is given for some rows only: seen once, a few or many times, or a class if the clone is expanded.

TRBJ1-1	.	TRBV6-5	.	CANLGVNTEAFF	TGTGCCAACCTAGGGGTGAACACTGAAGCTTTCTTT
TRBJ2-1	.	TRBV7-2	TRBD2	CASSLEGSSGGWDEQFF	TGTGCCAGCAGCTTAGAAGGGTCTAGCGGGGGCTGGGATGAGCAGTTCTTC
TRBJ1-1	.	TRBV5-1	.	CASRKGGAQTEAFF	TGCGCCAGCAGAAAAGGGGGGGCGCAGACTGAAGCTTTCTTT
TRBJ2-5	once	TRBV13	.	CASSSQEGAGETQYF	TGTGCCAGCAGCTCTCAAGAGGGGGCGGGGGAGACCCAGTACTTC
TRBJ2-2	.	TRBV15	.	CATSRDFIGELFF	TGTGCCACCAGCAGAGATTTTATCGGGGAGCTGTTTTTT
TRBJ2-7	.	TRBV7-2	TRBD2	CASSPRGGLYEQYF	TGTGCCAGCAGCCCCCGCGGGGGGCTGTACGAGCAGTACTTC
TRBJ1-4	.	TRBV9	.	CASSVGSGAPNEKLFF	TGTGCCAGCAGCGTAGGGAGCGGAGCTCCTAATGAAAAACTGTTTTTT
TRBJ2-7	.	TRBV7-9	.	CASSLSLYEQYF	TGTGCCAGCAGCTTATCCTTGTACGAGCAGTACTTC
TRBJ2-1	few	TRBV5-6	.	CASSPEPGNSYNEQFF	TGTGCCAGCAGCCCGGAACCCGGGAACTCCTACAATGAGCAGTTCTTC
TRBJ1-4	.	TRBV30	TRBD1	CAWRAGTGGATNEKLFF	TGTGCCTGGAGGGCGGGGACAGGAGGTGCAACTAATGAAAAACTGTTTTTT
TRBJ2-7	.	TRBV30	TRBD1	CAWSLRDRGLNYEQYF	TGTGCCTGGAGTCTAAGGGACAGGGGGTTGAATTACGAGCAGTACTTC
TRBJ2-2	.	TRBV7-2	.	CASSAPSGGVGELFF	TGTGCCAGCAGCGCTCCGTCCGGAGGGGTCGGGGAGCTGTTTTTT
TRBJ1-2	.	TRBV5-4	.	CASSLSRGYYGYTF	TGTGCCAGCAGCTTGTCCAGGGGCTACTATGGCTACACCTTC
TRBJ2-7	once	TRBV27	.	CASSTQQGDEQYF	TGTGCCAGCAGTACTCAACAGGGAGACGAGCAGTACTTC
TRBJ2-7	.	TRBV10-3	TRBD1	CAIRPGQGSYEQYF	TGTGCCATCAGACCGGGACAGGGGTCCTACGAGCAGTACTTC
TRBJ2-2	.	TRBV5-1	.	CASSLAPQGAGELFF	TGCGCCAGCAGCTTGGCCCCACAGGGTGCCGGGGAGCTGTTTTTT
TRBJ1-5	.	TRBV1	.	CTSSQERISCNQPQHF	TGCACCAGCAGCCAAGAGAGAATAAGTTGCAATCAGCCCCAGCATTTT
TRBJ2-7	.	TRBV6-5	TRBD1	CASSYERDRGTYEQYF	TGTGCCAGCAGTTACGAGAGGGACAGGGGAACCTACGAGCAGTACTTC
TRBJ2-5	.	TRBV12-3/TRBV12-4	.	CASSRVQETQYF	TGTGCCAGCAGCCGGGTACAAGAGACCCAGTACTTC
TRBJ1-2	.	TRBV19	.	CASTIGQGYGYTF	TGTGCCAGTACGATAGGACAAGGCTATGGCTACACCTTC
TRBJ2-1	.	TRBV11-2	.	CASSLDQGYSEQFF	TGTGCCAGCAGCTTAGATCAGGGTTATAGTGAGCAGTTCTTC
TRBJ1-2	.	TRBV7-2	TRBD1	CASSYRGRGYTF	TGTGCCAGCAGCTACAGGGGGCGCGGCTACACCTTC
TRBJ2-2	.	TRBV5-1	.	CASSPRTELNTGELFF	TGCGCCAGCAGCCCCCGGACAGAGTTGAACACCGGGGAGCTGTTTTTT